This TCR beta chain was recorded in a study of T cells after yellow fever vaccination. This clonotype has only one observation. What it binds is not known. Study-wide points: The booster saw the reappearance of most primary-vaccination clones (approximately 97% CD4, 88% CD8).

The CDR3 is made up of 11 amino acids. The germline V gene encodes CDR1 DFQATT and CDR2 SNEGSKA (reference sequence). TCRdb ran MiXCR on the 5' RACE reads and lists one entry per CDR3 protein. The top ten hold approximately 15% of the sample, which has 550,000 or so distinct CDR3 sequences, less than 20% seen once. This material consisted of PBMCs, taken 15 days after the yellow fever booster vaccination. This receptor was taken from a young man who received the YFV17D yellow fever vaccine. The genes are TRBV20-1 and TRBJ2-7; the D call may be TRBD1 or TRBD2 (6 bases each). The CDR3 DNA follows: TGCAGGGCCAGGGGAGGCTACGAGCAGTACTTC. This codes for CRARGGYEQYF.